Listed here are 21 T cell receptor beta chains from one sample, sequenced in a study of CD8 T cells in Susac syndrome (dated by TCRdb to 2018 to 2020). Library prep was done by the immunoSEQ multiplex PCR assay. RNA was extracted with the RNeasy kit and about 0.5 to 1 ug was reverse transcribed using random hexamers. The public sequencing data were trimmed at Q25 with fastp and processed into clonotypes with MiXCR by TCRdb, which kept only in-frame beta chains. Duplicate CDR3 protein sequences are folded into a single record with the most common DNA and genes. Within this sample are more than 65,000 distinct CDR3 sequences, with roughly 94% of them counted one time only. The top ten hold roughly 0.25% of the sample. The source material was CD8+ T cells from PBMCs. Receptors were obtained from a human donor in good health.

V and J are TRBV19 and TRBJ1-1, with D possibly matching TRBD1 (5 bases). V was shortened by 3 bases and J by 1 base, with 12 bases between the two germline ends. CDR1 LNHDA and CDR2 SQIVND come from the germline V gene (reference sequence). CDR3 length equals 15 residues. The CDR3 is CASSMGRDQNTEAFF. CDR3 DNA: TGTGCCAGTAGTATGGGCAGGGACCAGAACACTGAAGCTTTCTTT.

The chain uses TRBV28 and TRBJ1-5; TRBD1 aligns across 9 bases. The length of the CDR3 is 16 residues. Germline CDR1 and CDR2: MDHEN and SYDVKM. The ends lost 1 base at V and 9 bases at J; junction bases unmatched: 10. The CDR3, as DNA: TGTGCCAGCAGTTTATACAACCGGGACAGGGATAGGCCCCAGCATTTT. This encodes CASSLYNRDRDRPQHF.

CDR3 protein: CSVELPRDRGRAGYTF. The CDR3, as DNA: TGCAGCGTTGAACTTCCAAGGGACAGGGGGCGCGCGGGCTACACCTTC. This chain uses TRBV29-1 with TRBJ1-2; 12 positions agree with TRBD1. The ends lost 2 bases at V and 8 bases at J; junction bases unmatched: 12. The germline V gene encodes CDR1 SQVTM and CDR2 ANQGSEA. The CDR3 is 16 amino acids.

The chain joins TRBV12-3 or TRBV12-4 to TRBJ1-3; D gene unclear. The ends were cut back, 5 bases at V and 0 bases at J, with 5 bases in the middle. CDR3 length: 13 amino acids. Here the CDR3 reads CASSPTSGNTIYF. CDR3 DNA sequence: TGTGCCAGCAGTCCAACCTCTGGAAACACCATATATTTT.

The chain employs TRBV27 and TRBJ1-5; TRBD1 agrees at 8 bases. Germline assignment: CDR1 MNHEY and CDR2 SMNVEV (reference sequence). This CDR3 region has 18 residues. J was trimmed by 2 bases and V by 2 bases; bases with no gene match: 11. CDR3 nucleotides: TGTGCCAGCAGTTTACTCGGGGCGACAGGGGTGGGCAATCAGCCCCAGCATTTT. It specifies CASSLLGATGVGNQPQHF.

The chain has TRBV19 and TRBJ2-1; no reliable D call. Germline CDR1 LNHDA, CDR2 SQIVND (reference sequence). Trimming took 6 bases from V and 3 from J, leaving 9 bases between them. CDR3 length: 13 residues. CDR3 nucleotide sequence: TGTGCCAGTAGCCTGGGGAACTACAATGAGCAGTTCTTC. This sequence encodes CASSLGNYNEQFF.

The chain is built from TRBV9 and TRBJ2-5, with a tentative D call TRBD1 (5 bases). Germline values: CDR1 SGDLS, CDR2 YYNGEE. Trimming stripped 0 bases from V and 0 bases from J, with 12 bases between. This CDR3 spans 16 amino acids. The CDR3 region has the DNA TGTGCCAGCAGCGTAGGGGGCACCTCGTACCAAGAGACCCAGTACTTC. Protein: CASSVGGTSYQETQYF.

The J gene is TRBJ2-1, the V gene TRBV7-2; TRBD2 aligns across 8 bases. After removal of 2 bases from V and 7 bases from J, the junction contained 4 bases not matched to a gene. CDR1 and CDR2 from the germline V gene are SGHTA and FQGNSA. The CDR3 is made up of 14 amino acids. CDR3 bases: TGTGCCAGCAGCTTACGGGGGGGCGAGAATGAGCAGTTCTTC. Encoded protein: CASSLRGGENEQFF.

The V gene is TRBV7-9, the J gene TRBJ1-2; D ambiguous. Germline loops: CDR1 SEHNR, CDR2 FQNEAQ (reference sequence). This CDR3 contains 13 residues. Trimming took 7 bases from V and 7 from J, leaving 16 bases between them. CDR3 residues: CASIELATFGYTF. CDR3 DNA sequence: TGTGCCAGCATCGAGCTGGCAACCTTTGGCTACACCTTC. The variable domain in full, completed from reference TRBV7-9 and TRBJ1-2, reads DTGVSQNPRHKITKRGQNVTFRCDPISEHNRLYWYRQTLGQGPEFLTYFQNEAQLEKSRLLSDRFSAERPKGSFSTLEIQRTEQGDSAMYLCASIELATFGYTFGSGTRLTVV.

The V and J genes are TRBV7-9 and TRBJ2-7, with D unresolved. The CDR3 is 12 residues long. Looked up from germline, CDR1 is SEHNR and CDR2 is FQNEAQ (reference sequence). The V end was cut by 6 bases, the J end by 6 bases, with 12 bases between. CDR3 residues: CASSSRGAEQYF. The CDR3 coding sequence is TGTGCCAGCAGTTCGCGAGGCGCCGAGCAGTACTTC.

This clonotype was seen once. This chain links TRBV3-1 with TRBJ2-7, with D perhaps TRBD2 (5 bases). Between the trimmed V and J ends, which lost 4 bases and 5 bases, there was a span of 18 bases. Germline V gene lookup returns CDR1 LGHDT and CDR2 YNNKEL (reference sequence). The CDR3 runs to 15 residues. As DNA, the CDR3 is TGTGCCAGCAGCCCCGAGGCAGCGGCTGCCGACGAGCAGTACGTC. It codes for CASSPEAAAADEQYV.

The CDR3 loop is CASSPGTGIYEQYV. The CDR3 DNA is TGCGCCAGCAGCCCCGGGACAGGGATCTACGAGCAGTACGTC. This rearrangement joins TRBV5-1 to TRBJ2-7; 9 nucleotides line up with TRBD1. Trimming cost V 4 bases and J 3 bases; bases outside gene matches: 5. The CDR3 is made up of 14 amino acids. Germline assignment: CDR1 SGHRS and CDR2 YFSETQ.

The gene calls are TRBV7-2 and TRBJ1-6; TRBD1 matches 7 bases. The J segment lost 5 bases and the V segment lost 1 base, leaving 2 bases of the junction unmatched. CDR3 length: 15 residues. In germline, CDR1 is SGHTA, CDR2 FQGNSA. The CDR3 region has the DNA TGTGCCAGCAGCTTAGGGGACAGAAATAATTCACCCCTCCACTTT. Amino acids: CASSLGDRNNSPLHF.

The genes are TRBV7-9 and TRBJ1-4, with D perhaps matching TRBD1 (6 bases). This CDR3 contains 18 residues. V was trimmed by 1 base and J by 5 bases, leaving 20 bases between them. The germline V gene has CDR1 SEHNR and CDR2 FQNEAQ (reference sequence). In DNA form, the CDR3 reads TGTGCCAGCAGCTTAGATGAGACAGGATTAAATCCGAATGAAAAACTGTTTTTT. It is translated as CASSLDETGLNPNEKLFF.

This chain links TRBV4-1 with TRBJ2-5, with D unresolved. Germline loops: CDR1 MGHRA, CDR2 YSYEKL. V was cut by 0 bases and J by 2 bases, with 16 bases left in between. The CDR3 has 17 residues. The CDR3 is CASSQDLAPSPQETQYF. CDR3 DNA sequence: TGCGCCAGCAGCCAAGATTTGGCCCCCTCCCCACAAGAGACCCAGTACTTC.

The chain joins TRBV30 to TRBJ2-7; the D gene could be TRBD1 or TRBD2 (6 bases each). CDR3 size: 15 residues. Per the germline V gene, CDR1 is GTSNPN and CDR2 is SVGIG (reference sequence). V was clipped by 2 bases and J by 2 bases, with 16 bases between them. As DNA, the CDR3 is TGTGCCTGGAGTTTTGGGCAGGGGACTGCCTACGAGCAGTACTTC. Protein sequence: CAWSFGQGTAYEQYF.

With regard to this clonotype: The DNA is omitted, as the CDR3 cannot be located on it reliably, and the CDR3 follows TCRdb's listing. The chain recombines TRBV5-1 with TRBJ2-7; the tabulated D call, TRBD1, remains unverified against the DNA. The CDR3 is 15 amino acids in total, end residues counted. From germline, CDR1 is SGHRS and CDR2 YFSETQ. Here the CDR3 reads CASRPERTGLSGQYF.

The chain uses TRBV14 and TRBJ2-7; possibly TRBD1 for D (6 bases). The germline CDR1 and CDR2 sequences are SGHDN and FVKESK. Trimming stripped 2 bases from V and 5 bases from J, with 13 bases between. CDR3 size: 14 residues. CDR3 sequence: CASSQFRDTDEQYF. The CDR3 region has the DNA TGTGCCAGCAGCCAATTCCGGGACACGGACGAGCAGTACTTC. Complete variable domain (other parts from reference TRBV14 and TRBJ2-7): EAGVTQFPSHSVIEKGQTVTLRCDPISGHDNLYWYRRVMGKEIKFLLHFVKESKQDESGMPNNRFLAERTGGTYSTLKVQPAELEDSGVYFCASSQFRDTDEQYFGPGTRLTVT.

The rearrangement joins TRBV29-1 to TRBJ1-1; D may be TRBD1 (6 bases). Germline loops: CDR1 SQVTM, CDR2 ANQGSEA. This CDR3 is 14 amino acids long. V shed 6 bases and J shed 4 bases, with 18 bases lying between them. DNA for the CDR3: TGCAGCGTGGGCGGGACACCTTGGGGCACTGAAGCTTTCTTT. It encodes CSVGGTPWGTEAFF.

The chain links TRBV27 to TRBJ1-4; 10 positions match TRBD1. This CDR3 comprises 13 residues. The junction had 4 bases not matched to a gene; V was cut back by 3 bases and J by 12 bases. Germline V gene sequence: CDR1 MNHEY, CDR2 SMNVEV (reference sequence). In DNA, the CDR3 is TGTGCCAGCAGTTTGGGACAGGGGCTAGAACTGTTTTTT. Amino acids: CASSLGQGLELFF.

The chain couples TRBV7-2 to TRBJ1-1; no reliable D call. V shed 7 bases and J shed 6 bases, with 15 bases lying between them. The germline gives CDR1 SGHTA, CDR2 FQGNSA. This CDR3 has 13 amino acids. CDR3 amino acids: CASTSSDGAEAFF. DNA of the CDR3: TGTGCCAGCACCTCCTCCGATGGTGCTGAAGCTTTCTTT.